This is a list of T cell receptor beta chains from one sample in a study of cytomegalovirus exposure and HLA in healthy donors. Using immunoSEQ multiplex PCR, the repertoire was profiled, and TCRdb retains in-frame clones only, with some absent. Of more than 85,000 clones detected, more than 65% appear once; the ten largest clones hold over 3.5%. The source material was PBMCs. These receptors originate from a woman aged 50 to 65 in good health and CMV-seropositive. Both conserved end residues are part of each CDR3. D genes are given only for firm matches. Rows give clone size only sometimes, using once, few, many, or a class for an expanded clone.

NA,TRBV5-4,TRBJ1-2,NA,15,CASSLARLDLNGYTF,TGTGCCAGCAGCTTGGCCAGGTTGGATTTGAATGGCTACACCTTC
NA,TRBV7-7,TRBJ2-1,TRBD1,14,CASSVGTGLDEQFF,TGTGCTAGCAGCGTAGGGACAGGTCTCGATGAGCAGTTCTTC
once,TRBV5-4,TRBJ2-5,TRBD2,15,CASSSEPTSGETQYF,TGTGCCAGCAGCTCCGAACCGACTAGCGGAGAGACCCAGTACTTC
NA,TRBV5-1,TRBJ1-3,NA,16,CASSERTASSGNTIYF,TGCGCCAGCAGCGAGAGGACAGCCAGCTCTGGAAACACCATATATTTT
few,TRBV5-4,TRBJ1-2,TRBD1,16,CASSRGTDGLMGGYTF,TGTGCCAGCAGCCGCGGGACAGACGGACTCATGGGGGGCTACACCTTC
once,TRBV7-8,TRBJ2-3,TRBD1,16,CASSDSGTGVTDTQYF,TGTGCCAGCAGCGACTCCGGGACAGGGGTCACAGATACGCAGTATTTT
NA,TRBV27,TRBJ1-2,TRBD1,15,CASSSTGTAPGGYTF,TGTGCCAGCAGTTCCACCGGGACAGCCCCAGGAGGCTACACCTTC
NA,TRBV4-1,TRBJ1-4,NA,18,CASSQGQGIVATNEKLFF,TGCGCCAGCAGCCAAGGGCAGGGAATAGTTGCAACTAATGAAAAACTGTTTTTT
NA,TRBV30,TRBJ1-3,NA,11,CAWGGGNTIYF,TGTGCCTGGGGAGGGGGAAACACCATATATTTT
NA,TRBV30,TRBJ2-7,NA,18,CAWSVLRGRAGFLYEQYF,TGTGCCTGGAGTGTACTCAGAGGGCGTGCGGGTTTTCTCTACGAGCAGTACTTC
NA,TRBV5-4,TRBJ1-3,NA,13,CASSYQGGNTIYF,TGTGCCAGCAGCTACCAGGGCGGAAACACCATATATTTT
NA,TRBV6-5,TRBJ2-3,NA,13,CASSPVDFYTQYF,TGTGCCAGCAGTCCGGTGGACTTCTATACGCAGTATTTT
NA,TRBV6-5,TRBJ1-4,NA,14,CASSYSAGDEKLFF,TGTGCCAGCAGTTACTCGGCCGGGGATGAAAAACTGTTTTTT
NA,TRBV28,TRBJ1-5,NA,16,CASSPLGGAVNQPQHF,TGTGCCAGCAGTCCACTGGGGGGGGCTGTCAATCAGCCCCAGCATTTT
once,TRBV18,TRBJ2-5,TRBD1,13,CASSRDRQETQYF,TGTGCCAGCTCCCGGGACAGACAAGAGACCCAGTACTTC
NA,TRBV25-1,TRBJ2-2,TRBD1,18,CASSDGQGYTRNTGELFF,TGTGCCAGCAGTGACGGACAGGGATACACCAGGAACACCGGGGAGCTGTTTTTT
NA,TRBV5-1,TRBJ2-7,TRBD1,15,CASSPVPGQFYEQYF,TGCGCCAGCAGCCCCGTCCCGGGACAGTTCTACGAGCAGTACTTC
NA,TRBV14,TRBJ1-2,NA,13,CASSQEQAGGYTF,TGTGCCAGCAGCCAAGAGCAAGCGGGTGGCTACACCTTC
NA,TRBV19,TRBJ2-1,TRBD2,15,CASSSSGDSYNEQFF,TGTGCCAGTAGTAGTAGCGGGGACTCCTACAATGAGCAGTTCTTC
few,TRBV7-8,TRBJ2-7,TRBD2,14,CASSLGSGSYEQYF,TGTGCCAGCAGCTTAGGTAGCGGGAGTTACGAGCAGTACTTC
NA,TRBV6-5,TRBJ1-2,NA,13,CASSSSGNYGYTF,TGTGCCAGCAGTTCTAGCGGGAACTATGGCTACACCTTC
NA,TRBV5-5,TRBJ2-5,TRBD2,15,CASSSPSGRGETQYF,TGTGCCAGCAGCTCCCCTAGCGGGAGGGGAGAGACCCAGTACTTC
NA,TRBV21-1,TRBJ2-7,NA,15,CASGAALVDRRSQYF,TGTGCCTCCGGGGCAGCCCTAGTTGACAGGAGGTCCCAGTACTTC
few,TRBV5-4,TRBJ1-1,NA,13,CASSLSPKLEAFF,TGTGCCAGCAGCTTGTCCCCAAAACTCGAAGCTTTCTTT
once,TRBV27,TRBJ2-7,TRBD1,15,CASSLAGTGAYEQYF,TGTGCCAGCAGTTTGGCCGGGACAGGAGCCTACGAGCAGTACTTC
once,TRBV2,TRBJ2-6,TRBD1,16,CASIRDSTPGANVLTF,TGTGCCAGCATAAGGGACAGCACACCTGGGGCCAACGTCCTGACTTTC
NA,TRBV4-1,TRBJ2-2,NA,17,CASSQFPPGLGTGELFF,TGCGCCAGCAGCCAATTCCCCCCGGGTTTGGGCACCGGGGAGCTGTTTTTT
NA,TRBV9,TRBJ2-2,NA,15,CASSPSSGLTGELFF,TGTGCCAGCAGCCCCTCGAGCGGGCTGACCGGGGAGCTGTTTTTT
NA,TRBV9,TRBJ1-1,TRBD1,15,CASSEGAGRNTEAFF,TGTGCCAGCAGCGAGGGGGCAGGGCGGAACACTGAAGCTTTCTTT
NA,TRBV6-5,TRBJ1-1,NA,12,CASINPGTRAFF,TGTGCCAGCATCAACCCGGGAACCCGAGCTTTCTTT
NA,TRBV7-2,TRBJ2-5,NA,12,CASSLASETQYF,TGTGCCAGCAGCTTAGCGTCGGAGACCCAGTACTTC
once,TRBV5-6,TRBJ1-3,TRBD1,17,CASRRGQRLAGVDTIYF,TGTGCCAGCAGACGGGGACAGCGATTAGCAGGTGTAGACACCATATATTTT
NA,TRBV6-1,TRBJ2-7,TRBD1,15,CASSGLGTGAYEQYF,TGTGCCAGCAGTGGCCTGGGGACAGGGGCTTACGAGCAGTACTTC
NA,TRBV2,TRBJ2-2,TRBD1,14,CASSAQGIPGELFF,TGTGCCAGCAGTGCACAGGGGATTCCCGGGGAGCTGTTTTTT
NA,TRBV10-1,TRBJ1-4,TRBD1,15,CASSIYPRDRGELFF,TGCGCCAGCAGTATCTACCCCCGGGACAGGGGTGAACTGTTTTTT
NA,TRBV27,TRBJ2-1,NA,13,CASSLMKADEQFF,TGTGCCAGCAGTTTGATGAAGGCGGATGAGCAGTTCTTC
NA,TRBV10-2,TRBJ2-1,NA,14,CASSVPGLAHEQFF,TGCGCCAGCAGTGTGCCCGGATTAGCTCATGAGCAGTTCTTC
NA,TRBV7-8,TRBJ1-1,NA,16,CASSLGQGIMNTEAFF,TGTGCCAGCAGCTTAGGTCAGGGGATCATGAACACTGAAGCTTTCTTT
NA,TRBV29-1,TRBJ2-2,NA,14,CSAGGGRGTGELFF,TGCAGCGCCGGGGGAGGTAGGGGCACCGGGGAGCTGTTTTTT
few,TRBV5-1,TRBJ1-4,NA,17,CASSLDPATGYHEKLFF,TGCGCCAGCAGCTTGGATCCCGCGACAGGATACCATGAAAAACTGTTTTTT
NA,TRBV7-9,TRBJ2-3,TRBD2,16,CASSSLTSGFRDTQYF,TGTGCCAGCAGCTCCCTGACTAGCGGGTTTAGGGATACGCAGTATTTT
NA,TRBV4-1,TRBJ2-1,TRBD2,17,CASSQEGAGVAYNEQFF,TGCGCCAGCAGCCAAGAGGGTGCGGGGGTAGCTTACAATGAGCAGTTCTTC
NA,TRBV18,TRBJ1-1,NA,14,CASSPPWGLTEAFF,TGTGCCAGCTCACCACCCTGGGGGCTAACTGAAGCTTTCTTT
NA,TRBV15,TRBJ2-2,TRBD1,15,CATSRRQGDTGELFF,TGTGCCACCAGCAGAAGACAGGGGGACACCGGGGAGCTGTTTTTT
NA,TRBV30,TRBJ1-3,NA,14,CAWSQADGGNTIYF,TGTGCCTGGAGCCAAGCGGACGGTGGAAACACCATATATTTT
NA,TRBV6-1,TRBJ2-6,NA,15,CAGSERDSGANVLTF,TGTGCCGGCAGTGAGCGAGACTCTGGGGCCAACGTCCTGACTTTC
NA,TRBV4-1,TRBJ2-1,TRBD2,16,CASTKGGSGSYNEQFF,TGCGCCAGCACAAAGGGCGGGAGCGGCTCCTACAATGAGCAGTTCTTC
NA,TRBV5-6,TRBJ1-2,TRBD1,11,CASSRQGGYTF,TGTGCCAGCAGCAGACAGGGAGGCTACACCTTC
NA,TRBV28,TRBJ2-7,NA,14,CASSLLAKAYEQYF,TGTGCCAGCAGTTTACTAGCGAAGGCCTACGAGCAGTACTTC
NA,TRBV7-9,TRBJ1-2,NA,12,CASLMVSEGYTF,TGTGCCAGCCTCATGGTCTCCGAGGGCTACACCTTC
NA,TRBV5-4,TRBJ2-1,TRBD2,14,CASSPSGSVGEQFF,TGTGCCAGCAGCCCAAGCGGGAGTGTCGGTGAGCAGTTCTTC
NA,TRBV19,TRBJ2-1,TRBD1,23,CASSTDRGLASGISGFTYNEQFF,TGTGCCAGTAGTACGGACAGGGGGCTAGCTAGCGGGATAAGTGGCTTTACTTACAATGAGCAGTTCTTC
few,TRBV9,TRBJ2-2,TRBD2,18,CASSVELAGALGSGELFF,TGTGCCAGCAGCGTAGAGCTAGCGGGGGCCTTAGGGTCCGGGGAGCTGTTTTTT
NA,TRBV19,TRBJ1-2,TRBD1,19,CASSSDPGGGFRARYGYTF,TGTGCCAGTAGTTCCGACCCAGGGGGCGGATTTCGGGCTCGGTATGGCTACACCTTC
once,TRBV7-2,TRBJ1-2,TRBD1,15,CASSSPRQGGYGYTF,TGTGCCAGCAGCTCCCCTCGACAGGGGGGCTATGGCTACACCTTC
NA,TRBV7-9,TRBJ2-1,TRBD2,13,CASSPSGANEQFF,TGTGCCAGCAGCCCCAGCGGGGCCAATGAGCAGTTCTTC